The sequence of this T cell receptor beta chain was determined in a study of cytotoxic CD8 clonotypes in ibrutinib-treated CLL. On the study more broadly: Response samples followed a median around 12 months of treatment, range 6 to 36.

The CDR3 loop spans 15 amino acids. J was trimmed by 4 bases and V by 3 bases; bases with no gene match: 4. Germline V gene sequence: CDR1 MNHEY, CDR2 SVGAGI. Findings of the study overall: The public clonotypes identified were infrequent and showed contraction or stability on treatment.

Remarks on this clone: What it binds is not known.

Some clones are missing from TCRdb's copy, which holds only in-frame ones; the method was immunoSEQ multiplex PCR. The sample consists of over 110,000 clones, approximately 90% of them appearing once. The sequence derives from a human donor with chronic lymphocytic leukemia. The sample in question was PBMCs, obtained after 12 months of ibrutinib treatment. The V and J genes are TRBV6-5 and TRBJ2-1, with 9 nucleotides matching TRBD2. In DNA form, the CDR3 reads TGTGCCAGCAGTTATTCGGGACTAGCTTACAATGAGCAGTTCTTC. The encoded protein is CASSYSGLAYNEQFF.